The next 12 T cell receptor beta chains were all read from a single sample in a study of early T cells in non-severe SARS-CoV-2 infection. TCRdb itself ran the 5' RACE reads through MiXCR, one entry per CDR3 protein. Of roughly 100,000 distinct CDR3 sequences listed, less than 15% are singletons. Sequenced material: whole blood. The origin of the receptors is an adult who was a healthcare worker with PCR-confirmed SARS-CoV-2 infection or an uninfected control (not recorded which).

The sample holds many counts of this clonotype. The chain uses TRBV12-3 or TRBV12-4 and TRBJ1-6; 9 bases are a match to TRBD1. The CDR3 runs to 14 residues. Trimming cost V 5 bases and J 9 bases; bases outside gene matches: 5. The CDR3 sequence is CASSPGDRVSPLHF. Here the CDR3 DNA reads TGTGCCAGCAGTCCGGGGGACAGGGTTTCACCCCTCCACTTT.

Many counts were recorded for this clonotype. This chain connects TRBV7-9 to TRBJ2-7, with a weak D call TRBD1 (7 bases). Between the trimmed V and J ends, which lost 1 base and 1 base, there was a span of 11 bases. The CDR3 extends over 15 amino acids. Germline-derived CDR1 and CDR2 are SEHNR and FQNEAQ (reference sequence). The CDR3 sequence: CASSLVQGGSYEQYF. In DNA form, the CDR3 reads TGTGCCAGCAGCTTAGTTCAGGGGGGATCCTACGAGCAGTACTTC.

This clonotype was seen a few times. The genes are TRBV29-1 and TRBJ2-7; possibly TRBD2 for D (6 bases). CDR1 SQVTM and CDR2 ANQGSEA come from the germline V gene. V was shortened by 5 bases and J by 6 bases, with 17 bases between the two germline ends. The CDR3 consists of 13 residues. Written as DNA, the CDR3 is TGCAGCGTTCAGGATGGAGGGGCGGGCGAGCAGTACTTC. It translates to CSVQDGGAGEQYF.

This clonotype was observed at least ten times. This chain links TRBV6-1 with TRBJ2-1, with D unresolved. V was clipped by 4 bases and J by 4 bases, with 11 bases between them. There are 14 residues in the CDR3. Germline-derived CDR1 and CDR2 are MNHNS and SASEGT. This CDR3 reads CASSGRTDYNEQFF. DNA for the CDR3: TGTGCCAGCAGTGGGCGAACAGATTACAATGAGCAGTTCTTC.

Many counts were recorded for this clonotype. The chain couples TRBV7-9 to TRBJ1-2, with D possibly matching TRBD1 (6 bases). The CDR3 is made up of 13 amino acids. The V end was cut by 2 bases, the J end by 5 bases, with 9 bases between. Per the germline V gene, CDR1 is SEHNR and CDR2 is FQNEAQ (reference sequence). The CDR3 here is CASSLQQGYGYTF. In DNA form, the CDR3 reads TGTGCCAGCAGCTTACAACAGGGATATGGCTACACCTTC.

The table lists this clonotype with many counts. The chain links TRBV7-2 to TRBJ1-4; D is unresolved. From germline, CDR1 is SGHTA and CDR2 FQGNSA. The CDR3 length is 16 residues. Trimming cost V 5 bases and J 8 bases, with 21 bases left between them. In DNA, the CDR3 is TGTGCCAGCAGCCCGCACAGCGCCCGGCGAAGGGAAAAACTGTTTTTT. This translates into CASSPHSARRREKLFF.

This clonotype was picked up many times. The J gene is TRBJ2-2, the V gene TRBV7-2; possible D gene TRBD2, 6 bases. The CDR3 is made up of 15 amino acids. The V and J ends lost 5 bases and 10 bases respectively, with 20 bases between them. Germline CDR1 is SGHTA and CDR2 is FQGNSA. The CDR3 bases are TGTGCCAGCAGCCGGGACTCGCAATCTTCTGCGGAGCTGTTTTTT. Protein product: CASSRDSQSSAELFF.

The V call is TRBV3-1, the J call TRBJ2-1; a possible D gene is TRBD2 (5 bases). Germline lookup yields CDR1 LGHDT and CDR2 YNNKEL (reference sequence). The germline V and J ends were trimmed by 4 bases and 0 bases, with 10 bases remaining between them. This CDR3 is 15 amino acids long. This chain's CDR3 is CASSPAERSYNEQFF. Written as DNA, the CDR3 is TGTGCCAGCAGCCCAGCGGAACGCTCCTACAATGAGCAGTTCTTC.

This chain connects TRBV28 to TRBJ2-1, with D perhaps matching TRBD2 (6 bases). The ends were cut back, 6 bases at V and 0 bases at J, with 12 bases in the middle. CDR1 MDHEN and CDR2 SYDVKM come from the germline V gene. CDR3 length: 15 residues. The CDR3 loop reads CASRTGGSSYNEQFF. The CDR3 DNA sequence: TGTGCCAGCAGGACCGGGGGAAGCTCCTACAATGAGCAGTTCTTC.

The gene calls are TRBV10-3 and TRBJ2-1; D uncertain. This CDR3 spans 15 amino acids. Germline V gene sequence: CDR1 ENHRY, CDR2 SYGVKD. Trimming stripped 0 bases from V and 8 bases from J, with 14 bases between. The CDR3 nucleotides are TGTGCCATCAGTGAGTCGGAGCGCGGCCGGTATGAGCAGTTCTTC. Translated, it gives CAISESERGRYEQFF.

V gene TRBV5-1 combines with J gene TRBJ2-2; weak D call: TRBD1 (5 bases). The CDR3 contains 15 residues. The ends were cut back, 0 bases at V and 0 bases at J, with 6 bases in the middle. Germline V gives CDR1 SGHRS, CDR2 YFSETQ. The CDR3 protein is CASSLEGANTGELFF. The DNA for the CDR3 is TGCGCCAGCAGCTTGGAAGGGGCGAACACCGGGGAGCTGTTTTTT.

The rearrangement joins TRBV5-4 to TRBJ2-3; 8 bases are a match to TRBD2. Germline CDR1 is SGHNT and CDR2 is YYREEE (reference sequence). V lost 10 bases, J lost 6 bases, and 16 bases stayed unmatched. This CDR3 spans 15 amino acids. This CDR3 is CAYSPSGGSRDTQYF. The CDR3 DNA reads TGTGCCTACTCCCCTTCGGGGGGGTCGAGGGATACGCAGTATTTT.